This T cell receptor (beta chain) was identified in a study of radiation and T cells in renal cell carcinoma. Broader study findings: Compared with controls, irradiated tumors showed greater TCR clonality. Irradiated tumors held more dominant CDR3 motifs than control tumors.

Treatment noted: 15 Gy SBRT to primary tumor, nephrectomy 4 weeks later. Nephrectomy followed 15 Gy stereotactic body radiation by 4 weeks. Clear cell pathology was present in this patient's renal cell carcinoma. This clone occurred a few times. Its specificity is unknown. Clones were read by immunoSEQ multiplex PCR, and TCRdb kept only the in-frame ones, dropping some. Found here are around 13,000 clones, roughly a third of them singletons; the top ten hold 15%. Germline V lookup: CDR1 SQVTM, CDR2 ANQGSEA. The CDR3 has 14 amino acids. Between the trimmed V and J ends, which lost 3 bases and 0 bases, there was a span of 9 bases.

The chain combines TRBV29-1 with TRBJ1-3; D perhaps matches TRBD1 (5 bases). This TCR was recovered from a man aged 55 to 70 with renal cell carcinoma. Specimen: tumor tissue, collected from a patient whose treatment included radiotherapy and nephrectomy. CDR3 sequence: CSVEAGGSGNTIYF. CDR3 DNA: TGCAGCGTTGAGGCTGGGGGCTCTGGAAACACCATATATTTT.